The TCR beta chain under discussion was sequenced for a study of blood T cell repertoires in COVID-19 (dated by TCRdb to 2018 to 2021). Background for the entire study: Samples covering the acute and convalescent phases of COVID-19 were provided by collaborators in the United States, Italy and Spain. The material from the prospective study consisted of cDNA or gDNA derived from T cells, B-cell-depleted T cells, or PBMCs. Subjects who had been exposed to COVID-19, were actively infected with it, or had recovered from it provided the deeply sampled blood TCRbeta repertoires that made up the dataset. Samples came from the ongoing ImmuneRACE study (first 160 participants) plus 1,254 subjects from 6 global collaborators. Where HLA class I and class II types were available, the types were taken from metadata supplied by the sample provider, not from assay-based typing. A freely available public database, intended as a resource for researchers studying the immune response to SARS-CoV-2, is where the repertoires were released. Nearly every sample came with metadata listing a de-identified subject ID, COVID-19 status, age in years and sex. What the authors observed across the whole study: The quantity of clinical and demographic metadata differed by source and by participant and was supplied without curation.

In Seattle, one collaborating source enrolled patients while the infection was active and tracked those patients longitudinally over the course of disease. Whole blood was collected in K2EDTA tubes by collaborating institutions according to the institutions' own protocols. For TCRbeta analysis, collaborators shipped samples as frozen whole blood, isolated PBMCs, or DNA extracted from either of those sample types. Concerning this clone: Its antigen specificity is not known. Base qualities are not recorded, but no much larger clone differs from it by a single base.

The immunoSEQ Assay, a bias-controlled multiplex PCR, was used to amplify TCRbeta CDR3 regions from genomic DNA. Per the source publication's procedure: Within the assay, amplification of reference gene primers was used to estimate how many nucleated cells each sample contained. To quantify the absolute abundance of each unique TCRbeta CDR3 rearrangement, sequence reads were collapsed and filtered. For each sample, productive Simpson clonality was calculated as the square root of Simpson's diversity index over productive rearrangements. TCRdb retrieved this table from immuneACCESS and kept in-frame rearrangements only. Not all clones are present; in checked studies, unresolved V genes account for under half, and no reason is known for the remainder. The D gene and trimming were derived from the DNA, and the V and J assignments and clone size from that table. This sample holds some 62,000 clones; 80% to 90% were observed only once. The ten largest make up over 15% of the sample.

The CDR1 and CDR2 encoded by the germline V gene (reference sequence) are MNHNY and SVGAGI. The V end gives up 6 bases and the J end 6 bases, leaving 6 bases in the junction not matched to a gene. The CDR3 holds 13 amino acids from the cysteine to the phenylalanine. Solely the CDR3 DNA is kept, with 39 bases framed from the first base. Sequences were obtained from peripheral blood. Recombination connected TRBV6-6 to TRBJ2-7; TRBD1 agrees with 9 junctional bases. This receptor was obtained from a woman aged 55 to 70 with COVID-19, enrolled during active disease. The nucleotide sequence is TGTGCCAGCAGGTCCGGGACAGGGCTCGAGCAGTACTTC. This codes for CASRSGTGLEQYF.